The 4 T cell receptor beta chains reported below all come from one sample, sequenced in a study of low-dose radiotherapy and immunotherapy resistance in tumors. TRAV and TRBV primers primed cDNA for both TCRalpha and TCRbeta. TCRs were amplified for approximately 21 PCR cycles with a constant-region primer and V-primer adapter. TCRdb called the reads again in MiXCR, with one record for every CDR3 protein. The sample lists tens of thousands of distinct CDR3 sequences, more than 20% occurring once. Documented time point: after trial treatment. This sample's treatment: LDRT plus nivolumab, ipilimumab, low-dose cyclophosphamide and aspirin (RACIN trial). This sample comprised PBMCs, obtained after low-dose radiotherapy plus immunotherapy. The receptors come from a female donor with ovarian cancer.

This clonotype was detected ten times or more. The chain uses TRBV7-3 and TRBJ2-5; the D is unclear. The CDR3 runs 13 residues. Germline V CDR1 and CDR2: SGHTA, FQGTGA. V was pared by 2 bases and J by 5 bases, with 9 bases between. DNA of the CDR3: TGTGCCAGCAGCTTATCCCCCCTTGAGACCCAGTACTTC. It yields the protein CASSLSPLETQYF. The variable domain in full, with the rest retrieved from reference TRBV7-3 and TRBJ2-5, is GAGVSQTPSNKVTEKGKYVELRCDPISGHTALYWYRQSLGQGPEFLIYFQGTGAADDSGLPNDRFFAVRPEGSVSTLKIQRTERGDSAVYLCASSLSPLETQYFGPGTRLLVL.

The chain is built from TRBV24-1 and TRBJ2-3, with 13 bases lining up with TRBD2. Germline assignment: CDR1 KGHDR and CDR2 SFDVKD. The CDR3 loop spans 16 amino acids. V trimming: 7 bases; J trimming: 6 bases; junction bases outside the gene matches: 9. CDR3 sequence (DNA): TGTGCCACCAGCAGAACTAGCGGGAGGGCCAGTGATACGCAGTATTTT. It translates to CATSRTSGRASDTQYF.

This clonotype has ten or more counts. This rearrangement joins TRBV4-2 to TRBJ2-7, with 7 bases identical to TRBD1. CDR1 is LGHNA and CDR2 is YNFKEQ in the germline V gene. V shed 2 bases and J 6 bases; nucleotides not matched to a gene: 10. This CDR3 spans 15 amino acids. The CDR3 here is CASSQQGDSVLEQYF. The CDR3 nucleotides are TGTGCCAGCAGCCAACAGGGGGACAGCGTACTCGAGCAGTACTTC.

This clonotype was seen a handful of times. The rearrangement links TRBV30 to TRBJ1-1; unclear D gene. CDR1 and CDR2 (germline): GTSNPN, SVGIG (reference sequence). Trimming took 2 bases from V and 0 from J, leaving 13 bases between them. The CDR3 totals 15 residues. The DNA of the CDR3 is TGTGCCTGGAGTACCCCGGAACCCCTGAACACTGAAGCTTTCTTT. Protein product: CAWSTPEPLNTEAFF.